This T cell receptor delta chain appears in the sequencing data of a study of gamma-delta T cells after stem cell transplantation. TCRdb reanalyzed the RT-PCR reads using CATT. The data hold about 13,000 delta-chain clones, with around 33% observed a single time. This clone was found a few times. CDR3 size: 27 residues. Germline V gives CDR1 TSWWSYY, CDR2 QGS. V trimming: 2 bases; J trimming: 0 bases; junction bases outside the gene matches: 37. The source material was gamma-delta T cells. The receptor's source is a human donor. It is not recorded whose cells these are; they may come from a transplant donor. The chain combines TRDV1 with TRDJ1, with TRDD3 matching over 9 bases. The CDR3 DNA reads TGTGCTCTTGGGGAAAAGCCCTACGACCTTCACGGGGATACGCGGCAGGGTGTGGACCCGTACACCGATAAACTCATCTTT. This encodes CALGEKPYDLHGDTRQGVDPYTDKLIF.